This is a list of T cell receptor beta chains from one sample in a study of blood T cell repertoires in COVID-19. This table comes from immunoSEQ multiplex PCR, and its TCRdb copy is limited to in-frame clones, with some not included. The data hold 170,000 or so clones, with 65% to 90% observed a single time. Sequenced sample: peripheral blood. The receptors shown here come from a human donor in a cohort sampled during active COVID-19. CDR3s include the opening cysteine and the closing phenylalanine or tryptophan. Fields, in order: D gene, J gene, V gene, CDR3 length, clone size, CDR3 protein, CDR3 DNA. D genes are given only for firm matches. The size entry is marked missing in some rows and otherwise reads once, few, many or a size class.

>TRBD1|TRBJ2-7|TRBV5-5|14|-
CASSTGTGGYEQYF
TGTGCCAGCAGCACCGGGACAGGGGGCTACGAGCAGTACTTC
>-|TRBJ1-1|TRBV6-5|15|-
CASSYRLPRDTEAFF
TGTGCCAGCAGTTATCGCCTCCCTCGGGACACTGAAGCTTTCTTT
>-|TRBJ2-6|TRBV19|17|-
CASKWGSEGAGANVLTF
TGTGCCAGTAAGTGGGGCTCTGAAGGTGCTGGGGCCAACGTCCTGACTTTC
>-|TRBJ2-3|TRBV19|15|-
CASATPGGGTDTQYF
TGTGCCAGTGCAACGCCAGGAGGGGGCACAGATACGCAGTATTTT
>TRBD2|TRBJ2-2|TRBV6-2/TRBV6-3|17|-
CASRPRPGLAGTGELFF
TGTGCCAGCAGGCCTCGACCGGGACTAGCGGGCACCGGGGAGCTGTTTTTT
>-|TRBJ1-2|TRBV9|15|-
CASSAHYGGNYGYTF
TGTGCCAGCAGCGCCCACTACGGGGGAAACTATGGCTACACCTTC
>-|TRBJ2-1|TRBV21-1|15|-
CASGLAELSYNEQFF
TGTGCCAGCGGGCTAGCGGAGCTGAGCTACAATGAGCAGTTCTTC
>-|TRBJ2-2|TRBV3-1/TRBV3-2|17|-
CASSQDKLVRVNGELFF
TGTGCCAGCAGCCAAGATAAGTTGGTCAGGGTCAACGGGGAGCTGTTTTTT
>-|TRBJ1-1|TRBV6-4|14|-
CASSAAPGNTEAFF
TGTGCCAGCAGTGCCGCTCCGGGGAACACTGAAGCTTTCTTT
>TRBD1|TRBJ1-2|TRBV28|12|-
CASSSRGAGYTF
TGTGCCAGCAGTTCCAGGGGGGCTGGCTACACCTTC
>TRBD2|TRBJ2-5|TRBV5-1|15|-
CASSRGQGGPETQYF
TGCGCCAGCAGCAGAGGGCAGGGAGGGCCGGAGACCCAGTACTTC
>TRBD1|TRBJ2-7|TRBV3-1/TRBV3-2|15|-
CASSQEGTGPYEQYF
TGTGCCAGCAGCCAAGAAGGGACAGGTCCCTACGAGCAGTACTTC
>TRBD1|TRBJ2-7|TRBV19|14|-
CASSIGTGNYEQYF
TGTGCCAGTAGTATAGGGACAGGTAACTACGAGCAGTACTTC
>TRBD2|TRBJ2-1|TRBV24-1|14|-
CATSDPAGGVKQFF
TGTGCCACCAGTGACCCGGCGGGGGGTGTCAAGCAGTTCTTC
>-|TRBJ2-3|TRBV2|17|-
CASSVTGAWGGTDTQYF
TGTGCCAGCTCGGTCACCGGCGCGTGGGGGGGCACAGATACGCAGTATTTT
>-|TRBJ2-7|TRBV7-9|15|once
CASIPWGRGTYEQYF
TGTGCCAGCATCCCCTGGGGGCGGGGGACCTACGAGCAGTACTTC
>-|TRBJ1-2|TRBV5-4|15|few
CASSGSGHFNYGYTF
TGTGCCAGCAGCGGGTCCGGACACTTTAACTATGGCTACACCTTC
>TRBD2|TRBJ2-7|TRBV9|16|-
CASSGGLAQNAYEQYF
TGTGCCAGCAGCGGCGGACTAGCACAAAACGCCTACGAGCAGTACTTC
>-|TRBJ2-5|TRBV7-2|14|-
CASSLDRVVKTQYF
TGTGCCAGCAGCTTAGACAGGGTGGTGAAGACCCAGTACTTC
>TRBD2|TRBJ2-6|TRBV4-1|20|-
CASSQDSRAGPSSGANVLTF
TGCGCCAGCAGCCAAGATAGTCGAGCGGGGCCAAGTTCTGGGGCCAACGTCCTGACTTTC
>TRBD2|TRBJ2-1|TRBV7-2|15|-
CASSLASGSFNEQFF
TGTGCCAGCAGCTTAGCTAGCGGGAGTTTCAATGAGCAGTTCTTC
>-|TRBJ2-1|TRBV15|18|-
CATSRDLPGPLSYNEQFF
TGTGCCACCAGCAGAGATTTACCAGGGCCTTTATCCTACAATGAGCAGTTCTTC
>TRBD2|TRBJ2-7|TRBV5-1|17|-
CASSLGARGGLAYEQYF
TGCGCCAGCAGCTTGGGGGCCCGGGGGGGTTTAGCCTACGAGCAGTACTTC
>-|TRBJ2-1|TRBV11-2|16|-
CASSTLTGGDYNEQFF
TGTGCCAGCAGCACCCTGACTGGGGGCGATTACAATGAGCAGTTCTTC
>TRBD1|TRBJ1-6|TRBV3-1/TRBV3-2|16|few
CASSQTVGTGNSPLHF
TGTGCCAGCAGCCAAACGGTCGGGACAGGTAATTCACCCCTCCACTTT
>-|TRBJ2-3|TRBV25-1|15|-
CASSGRGPGTDTQYF
TGTGCCAGCAGTGGTCGCGGCCCCGGCACAGATACGCAGTATTTT
>TRBD1|TRBJ2-7|TRBV5-6|16|-
CASSLRPTGSFYEQYF
TGTGCCAGCAGCCTACGACCGACAGGGTCATTTTACGAGCAGTACTTC
>TRBD2|TRBJ2-1|TRBV5-6|14|-
CASSTTSGSREQFF
TGTGCCAGCAGCACGACTAGCGGGAGTCGTGAGCAGTTCTTC
>-|TRBJ1-5|TRBV6-5|15|-
CASSYSRQNNQPQHF
TGTGCCAGCAGTTACTCGAGGCAAAACAATCAGCCCCAGCATTTT
>TRBD1|TRBJ2-7|TRBV7-2|15|-
CASSLGQGARYEQYF
TGTGCCAGCAGCTTAGGACAGGGGGCACGCTACGAGCAGTACTTC
>TRBD2|TRBJ2-3|TRBV7-2|14|few
CASSILAGTDTQYF
TGTGCCAGCAGTATACTAGCGGGCACAGATACGCAGTATTTT
>TRBD1|TRBJ1-6|TRBV28|18|-
CASSPPGQGLTGNSPLHF
TGTGCCAGCAGTCCCCCGGGACAGGGCTTAACGGGGAATTCACCCCTCCACTTT
>-|TRBJ1-5|TRBV19|14|-
CASTVDIPNQPQHF
TGTGCCAGTACCGTGGACATCCCCAATCAGCCCCAGCATTTT
>TRBD1|TRBJ1-1|TRBV27|14|-
CASSPRTGYTEAFF
TGTGCCAGCAGTCCCCGGACAGGGTACACTGAAGCTTTCTTT
>-|TRBJ2-7|TRBV10-3|14|-
CAISESPRGYEQYF
TGTGCCATCAGTGAGTCGCCAAGGGGCTACGAGCAGTACTTC
>TRBD1|TRBJ2-7|TRBV27|17|-
CASSLFKTGAPSYEQYF
TGTGCCAGCAGTTTATTTAAGACAGGGGCTCCCTCCTACGAGCAGTACTTC
>-|TRBJ1-2|TRBV24-1|14|-
CATSGGTSTYGYTF
TGTGCCACCAGTGGAGGGACATCAACCTATGGCTACACCTTC
>TRBD1|TRBJ1-5|TRBV5-5|15|once
CASSLRQGGNQPQHF
TGTGCCAGCAGCTTAAGACAGGGAGGCAATCAGCCCCAGCATTTT
>TRBD1|TRBJ1-2|TRBV28|13|-
CATVIRGLDGYTF
TGTGCCACCGTCATAAGGGGGCTGGATGGCTACACCTTC